The present T cell receptor (beta chain) was sequenced within a study of neurological immune-mediated disorders. Study results and caveats: HTLV-1-associated myelopathy had the most TCR clonal expansion, whereas multiple sclerosis had the least (lower than in healthy controls).

Unsorted libraries were generated from 2 million PBMCs held at -80 degrees C. This clonotype was seen at least ten times. Antigen unknown. cDNA synthesis was performed by 5'RACE with 10-nucleotide random UMIs. TCRdb reprocessed the 5' RACE reads with MiXCR, giving one entry per CDR3 protein. The sample includes some 46,000 distinct CDR3 sequences, around 4.3% of them seen just once. V trimming: 0 bases; J trimming: 0 bases; junction bases outside the gene matches: 8. This CDR3 region has 16 residues. Germline V CDR1 and CDR2: DFQATT, SNEGSKA (reference sequence). The sequence was obtained from a woman between 55 and 75 years old with multiple sclerosis. This chain joins TRBV20-1 and TRBJ2-7; 7 nucleotides agree with TRBD2. What was sequenced was PBMCs. In DNA form, the CDR3 reads TGCAGTGCTAGAGATCGGGGGGACCACAGCTCCTACGAGCAGTACGTC. It is translated as CSARDRGDHSSYEQYV.